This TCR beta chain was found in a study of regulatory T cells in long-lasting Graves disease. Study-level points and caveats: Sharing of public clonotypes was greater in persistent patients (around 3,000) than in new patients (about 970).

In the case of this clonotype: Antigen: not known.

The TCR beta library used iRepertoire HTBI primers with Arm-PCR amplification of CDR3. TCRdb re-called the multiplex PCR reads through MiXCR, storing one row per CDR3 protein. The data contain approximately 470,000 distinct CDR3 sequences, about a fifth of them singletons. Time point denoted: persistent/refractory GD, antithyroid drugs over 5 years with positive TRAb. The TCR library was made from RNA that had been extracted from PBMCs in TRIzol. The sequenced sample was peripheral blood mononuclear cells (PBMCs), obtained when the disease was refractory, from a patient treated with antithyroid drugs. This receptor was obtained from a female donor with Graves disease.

The CDR3 DNA sequence: TGTGCCAGCAGCCCCAGGGACCTGGTAGACGAGCAGTACTTC. This gives the protein CASSPRDLVDEQYF. This chain links TRBV7-2 with TRBJ2-7; D could derive from TRBD1 or TRBD2 (5 bases each). The V end lost 5 bases, the J end lost 5 bases, and 16 bases lay between the germline ends. This CDR3 comprises 14 residues. Germline assignment: CDR1 SGHTA and CDR2 FQGNSA.